These 29 T cell receptor beta chains were all obtained from the same sample, sequenced in a study of blood T cell repertoires in COVID-19. Generated by immunoSEQ multiplex PCR, the TCRdb table keeps only in-frame clones and is missing some. The sample has more than 300,000 clones, approximately 89% seen once. The specimen was peripheral blood. These receptors came from a woman in her 30s with COVID-19, enrolled during active disease.

As concerns this clone: Other DNA sequences from this sample encode an identical CDR3 as well. The chain uses TRBV30 and TRBJ1-1; no reliable D call. This CDR3 is 13 amino acids long. Per germline, CDR1 GTSNPN and CDR2 SVGIG (reference sequence). V lost 0 bases and J 0 bases, leaving 5 bases between the germline ends. Here the CDR3 DNA reads TGTGCCTGGAGTGTACAAGTGAACACTGAAGCTTTCTTT. The encoded protein is CAWSVQVNTEAFF.

This chain links TRBV14 with TRBJ1-4, with a weak D call TRBD1 (5 bases). Between the trimmed V and J ends, which lost 3 bases and 8 bases, there was a span of 13 bases. The CDR3 contains 14 residues. Germline values: CDR1 SGHDN, CDR2 FVKESK. The CDR3 spells CASSQGRAGEKLFF. CDR3 bases: TGTGCCAGCAGCCAGGGCAGGGCAGGCGAAAAACTGTTTTTT.

The chain combines TRBV5-1 with TRBJ2-7, with 12 bases lining up with TRBD2. Trimming took 4 bases from V and 3 from J; bases not matched to a gene: 8. Germline V gives CDR1 SGHRS, CDR2 YFSETQ. This CDR3 region has 16 residues. The CDR3 here is CASSASLAGGLYEQYF. In DNA, the CDR3 is TGCGCCAGCAGCGCCTCTCTAGCGGGAGGGCTCTACGAGCAGTACTTC.

V gene TRBV10-3 combines with J gene TRBJ1-4, with D hard to call. Germline V gives CDR1 ENHRY, CDR2 SYGVKD. The V and J ends lost 4 bases and 8 bases respectively, with 11 bases between them. The length of the CDR3 is 13 residues. The CDR3: CAISASSPEKLFF. The CDR3 DNA reads as TGTGCCATCAGTGCGAGTTCCCCGGAAAAACTGTTTTTT.

The rearrangement links TRBV19 to TRBJ1-1, with a tentative D call TRBD1 (6 bases). The ends were cut back, 4 bases at V and 4 bases at J, with 13 bases in the middle. The CDR3 runs 14 residues. The germline V gene encodes CDR1 LNHDA and CDR2 SQIVND (reference sequence). In DNA form, the CDR3 reads TGTGCCAGTAGTACGACAGGAATAGGCACTGAAGCTTTCTTT. Amino acid sequence: CASSTTGIGTEAFF.

This clone was picked up a small number of times. This CDR3 reads CASIAGGNTGELFF. In nucleotides, the CDR3 is TGTGCCAGCATAGCGGGAGGAAACACCGGGGAGCTGTTTTTT. The chain carries TRBV28 and TRBJ2-2; 10 bases are a match to TRBD2. Losses at the gene ends were 7 bases for V and 2 bases for J; bases not matched to a gene: 1. This CDR3 comprises 14 residues. Germline V gene data show CDR1 as MDHEN and CDR2 as SYDVKM.

The chain is built from TRBV2 and TRBJ2-1; perhaps TRBD2 as D (6 bases). Germline V gene data show CDR1 as SNHLY and CDR2 as FYNNEI. This CDR3 contains 11 residues. V was shortened by 1 base and J by 12 bases, with 7 bases between the two germline ends. The CDR3 here is CASSEGRGQFF. The CDR3 DNA reads as TGTGCCAGCAGTGAAGGGAGGGGGCAGTTCTTC.

CDR3 region: CASSPGQPYEQYF. The CDR3 nucleotides are TGTGCCAGCAGCCCGGGACAACCATACGAGCAGTACTTC. The gene calls are TRBV11-2 and TRBJ2-7, with a possible D match to TRBD1 (6 bases). Germline V gene lookup returns CDR1 SGHAT and CDR2 FQNNGV. The CDR3 covers 13 residues. The V end lost 5 bases, the J end lost 4 bases, and 12 bases lay between the germline ends.

This clone was seen more than once but under ten times. The J gene is TRBJ1-4, the V gene TRBV30, with D maybe TRBD1 (5 bases). The CDR3 length is 13 residues. Germline V gene sequence: CDR1 GTSNPN, CDR2 SVGIG (reference sequence). The V and J ends lost 4 bases and 7 bases respectively, with 13 bases between them. The DNA for the CDR3 is TGTGCCTGGAAGGGGCAGGGTGGTGAAAAACTGTTTTTT. Translating it yields CAWKGQGGEKLFF.

The gene calls are TRBV7-6 and TRBJ2-3; the match to TRBD2 covers 7 bases. V was clipped by 0 bases and J by 1 base; unmatched bases: 10. Germline CDR1 reads SGHVS; CDR2 reads FNYEAQ. CDR3 length: 18 residues. The CDR3 region has the DNA TGTGCCAGCAGCTTAGCAATACCTAGCGGAGGTGGCACAGATACGCAGTATTTT. This sequence encodes CASSLAIPSGGGTDTQYF.

The table lists this clone with a few counts. CDR3 amino acids: CASSPIGAGGPSTGELFF. The CDR3 DNA reads as TGTGCCAGCAGTCCGATCGGGGCGGGAGGGCCGAGCACCGGGGAGCTGTTTTTT. The chain joins TRBV28 to TRBJ2-2, with 9 bases fitting TRBD2. V gave up 5 bases and J gave up 4 bases; unmatched junction bases: 14. The germline gives CDR1 MDHEN, CDR2 SYDVKM. The CDR3 is 18 residues long.

J is TRBJ2-1 and V is TRBV21-1; the listed D gene, TRBD2, was not tested against the DNA. TRBV21-1 is tagged as a pseudogene. The length of the CDR3 is 15 residues. The DNA for the CDR3 is TGTGCCAGCAGCAAACTCCGCGGGGCTTACAATGAGCAGTTCTTC. Residues: CASSKLRGAYNEQFF.

This clone appeared many times. The chain has TRBV5-1 and TRBJ2-7; tentative D call: TRBD2 (6 bases). The CDR3 is 14 amino acids. CDR1 is SGHRS and CDR2 is YFSETQ in the germline V gene. V was shortened by 2 bases and J by 5 bases, with 14 bases between the two germline ends. CDR3 nucleotides: TGCGCCAGCAGCTTATCCGGGACTCTGAACGAGCAGTACTTC. Translating it yields CASSLSGTLNEQYF. Together with reference TRBV5-1 and TRBJ2-7, the CDR3 gives the full variable domain: KAGVTQTPRYLIKTRGQQVTLSCSPISGHRSVSWYQQTPGQGLQFLFEYFSETQRNKGNFPGRFSGRQFSNSRSEMNVSTLELGDSALYLCASSLSGTLNEQYFGPGTRLTVT.

The rearrangement joins TRBV6-2 or TRBV6-3 to TRBJ1-2; the D is unclear. Per germline, CDR1 MNHEY and CDR2 SVGEGT. With 2 bases removed from V and 4 bases from J, the gap between germline ends came to 11 bases. This CDR3 has 14 residues. CDR3 bases: TGTGCCAGCAGTTACGGCAGGCCCTTCTATGGCTACACCTTC. It codes for CASSYGRPFYGYTF.

This chain uses TRBV6-1 with TRBJ1-2, with D tentatively TRBD1 (6 bases). The CDR3 consists of 14 residues. Germline loops: CDR1 MNHNS, CDR2 SASEGT. Trimming took 0 bases from V and 4 from J, leaving 9 bases between them. The CDR3 nucleotides read TGTGCCAGCAGTGAAGCGAGACAGGTCTATGGCTACACCTTC. Its translation: CASSEARQVYGYTF.

The V and J genes are TRBV7-2 and TRBJ2-7; tentative D call: TRBD1 (6 bases). The germline V and J ends were trimmed by 1 base and 7 bases, with 17 bases remaining between them. The CDR3 is 15 amino acids. Per the germline V gene, CDR1 is SGHTA and CDR2 is FQGNSA. In DNA form, the CDR3 reads TGTGCCAGCAGCTTAGGTGGGGGCGGACGCTCAGAGCAGTACTTC. This gives the protein CASSLGGGGRSEQYF.

This clone showed up just once. The DNA of the CDR3 is TGTGCCAGCAGTCCCAGGGGCGCGTGGGGCTACACCTTC. Protein sequence: CASSPRGAWGYTF. The J gene is TRBJ1-2, the V gene TRBV27, with D perhaps TRBD1 (6 bases). Germline V CDR1 and CDR2: MNHEY, SMNVEV (reference sequence). CDR3 length equals 13 residues. Between the trimmed V and J ends, which lost 5 bases and 8 bases, there was a span of 15 bases.

V is TRBV28 and J is TRBJ2-7; TRBD1 matches at 9 bases. CDR1 and CDR2 (germline): MDHEN, SYDVKM. The CDR3 has 14 amino acids. V shed 5 bases, J shed 5 bases, and the junction held 7 bases outside the gene matches. The CDR3 nucleotides are TGTGCCAGCAGTCCCTACCGGGACAGGGACGAGCAGTACTTC. Amino acid sequence: CASSPYRDRDEQYF.

This chain uses TRBV24-1 with TRBJ2-3; D not certain. Germline V gene data show CDR1 as KGHDR and CDR2 as SFDVKD. V was trimmed by 7 bases and J by 4 bases, leaving 5 bases between them. The CDR3 contains 11 residues. Here the CDR3 reads CATRGADTQYF. Here the CDR3 DNA reads TGTGCCACCAGGGGCGCAGATACGCAGTATTTT.

The chain has TRBV27 and TRBJ1-2, with a weak D call TRBD1 (6 bases). The germline V gene has CDR1 MNHEY and CDR2 SMNVEV (reference sequence). CDR3 length: 14 residues. V was cut by 6 bases and J by 8 bases, with 19 bases left in between. The CDR3 sequence is CASSLTPQGRGYTF. The CDR3 coding sequence is TGTGCCAGCAGCTTAACACCACAGGGTCGGGGCTACACCTTC.

This chain joins TRBV7-9 and TRBJ2-3, with 9 bases identical to TRBD1. The trim removed 4 bases at V and 7 bases at J, leaving 9 bases unmatched. Per germline, CDR1 SEHNR and CDR2 FQNEAQ (reference sequence). CDR3 length: 15 amino acids. The CDR3 DNA follows: TGTGCCAGCAGCTCGGACAGGGGAGGTGGGAATACGCAGTATTTT. Amino acid sequence: CASSSDRGGGNTQYF.

The V call is TRBV28, the J call TRBJ1-2, with 10 positions matching TRBD1. The germline CDR1 and CDR2 sequences are MDHEN and SYDVKM. V trimming: 6 bases; J trimming: 3 bases; junction bases outside the gene matches: 10. The CDR3 runs 16 residues. The CDR3 reads CASSLPGQGSDYGYTF. CDR3 nucleotides: TGTGCCAGCAGCTTACCGGGACAGGGGTCTGACTATGGCTACACCTTC.

The chain couples TRBV10-2 to TRBJ2-1; unclear D gene. The CDR3 consists of 11 residues. Germline V gene data show CDR1 as WSHSY and CDR2 as SAAADI. The germline V and J ends were trimmed by 3 bases and 13 bases, with 10 bases remaining between them. CDR3 sequence reads: CASSEYNSQFF. CDR3 nucleotides: TGCGCCAGCAGTGAATATAACAGTCAGTTCTTC.

This chain connects TRBV5-4 to TRBJ2-7; 9 nucleotides match TRBD1. The CDR3 contains 15 residues. Germline CDR1 is SGHNT and CDR2 is YYREEE (reference sequence). Germline trimming cut 0 bases from V and 0 bases from J; bases unmatched to any gene: 1. CDR3 bases: TGTGCCAGCAGCTTGGGACAGGGGGTCTCCTACGAGCAGTACTTC. Protein sequence: CASSLGQGVSYEQYF.

The chain joins TRBV2 to TRBJ2-1, with 13 bases identical to TRBD2. Germline lookup yields CDR1 SNHLY and CDR2 FYNNEI. The CDR3 has 15 amino acids. J lost 6 bases, V lost 5 bases, and 4 bases had no gene match. CDR3: CASSQTSGRANEQFF. CDR3 nucleotides: TGTGCCAGCAGTCAAACTAGCGGGAGGGCCAATGAGCAGTTCTTC.

The chain has TRBV9 and TRBJ2-5; 10 bases are a match to TRBD2. Germline V gene data show CDR1 as SGDLS and CDR2 as YYNGEE. The CDR3 runs to 16 residues. V trimming: 4 bases; J trimming: 5 bases; junction bases outside the gene matches: 11. The CDR3 bases are TGTGCCAGCAGCCCGCGACTAGCGGGTTCCGGGGAGACCCAGTACTTC. Its translation is CASSPRLAGSGETQYF. The full variable domain, completed using reference TRBV9 and TRBJ2-5, is DSGVTQTPKHLITATGQRVTLRCSPRSGDLSVYWYQQSLDQGLQFLIQYYNGEERAKGNILERFSAQQFPDLHSELNLSSLELGDSALYFCASSPRLAGSGETQYFGPGTRLLVL.

This clone was seen a handful of times. The rearrangement joins TRBV7-2 to TRBJ2-7, with TRBD2 as a possible D gene (5 bases). The germline CDR1 and CDR2 sequences are SGHTA and FQGNSA. Trimming stripped 4 bases from V and 5 bases from J, with 9 bases between. The CDR3 is made up of 12 amino acids. CDR3 in DNA: TGTGCCAGCAGCTATGACTACCACGAGCAGTACTTC. It yields the protein CASSYDYHEQYF.

This sequence joins TRBV2 and TRBJ2-7; the match to TRBD2 covers 10 bases. After removal of 7 bases from V and 7 bases from J, the junction contained 16 bases not matched to a gene. The CDR3 spans 16 residues. Germline V lookup: CDR1 SNHLY, CDR2 FYNNEI. The CDR3 region has the DNA TGTGCCAGCAAGGCGGGGGGTGCTAGCGGGAGAAGGGAGCAGTACTTC. It is translated as CASKAGGASGRREQYF.

The chain links TRBV7-6 to TRBJ2-1; 14 nucleotides align to TRBD2. V trimming: 5 bases; J trimming: 11 bases; junction bases outside the gene matches: 14. This CDR3 is built from 17 residues. The germline V gene encodes CDR1 SGHVS and CDR2 FNYEAQ. CDR3 sequence: CASSLRGAGLAGEKQFF. CDR3 DNA: TGTGCCAGCAGCCTCCGAGGGGCGGGACTAGCGGGGGAAAAGCAGTTCTTC.